This note documents a single TCR beta chain sequence. Its antigen is unidentified. Produced via immunoSEQ multiplex PCR; TCRdb's table is partial and in-frame only. The sample lists some 17,000 clones; roughly four fifths were seen once. This sample is drawn from a study of T cells after posttransplantation cyclophosphamide. The study, taken as a whole, reports: Later blood repertoires were often dominated by clones from the donor CD8+ memory compartment. TRB clonality was highly associated with recipient CMV seropositivity and reactivation.

Unmatched junction bases numbered 4, after V lost 0 bases and J lost 4 bases. There are 14 residues in the CDR3. Germline V gene lookup returns CDR1 SQVTM and CDR2 ANQGSEA. Cyclophosphamide on days +3 and +4 followed busulfan-fludarabine conditioning and a marrow graft. The chain links TRBV29-1 to TRBJ2-3; 7 bases are a match to TRBD1. The sequences come from CD8+ T cells sorted from PBMCs, collected around 2,000 days after a stem cell transplant with posttransplant cyclophosphamide. The receptor's source is a female patient aged 40 to 50 who received an allogeneic stem cell transplant from a related donor, was CMV-positive, and had no GVHD. Some T cells may be transferred from the graft donor. The CDR3 spells CSVEDRQGPDTQYF. The CDR3 bases are TGCAGCGTTGAAGATAGACAGGGCCCAGATACGCAGTATTTT.